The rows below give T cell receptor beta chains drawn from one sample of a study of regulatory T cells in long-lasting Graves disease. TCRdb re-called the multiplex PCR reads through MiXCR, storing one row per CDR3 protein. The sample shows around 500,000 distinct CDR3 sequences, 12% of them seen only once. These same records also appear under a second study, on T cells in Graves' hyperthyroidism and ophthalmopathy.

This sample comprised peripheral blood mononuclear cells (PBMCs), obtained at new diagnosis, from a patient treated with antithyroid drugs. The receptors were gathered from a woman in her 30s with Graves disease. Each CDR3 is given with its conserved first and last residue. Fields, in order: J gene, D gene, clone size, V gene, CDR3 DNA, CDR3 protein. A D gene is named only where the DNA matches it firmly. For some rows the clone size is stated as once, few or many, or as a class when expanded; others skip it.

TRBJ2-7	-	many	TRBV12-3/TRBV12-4	TGTGCCAGCAGTGCGACTCGCTACGAGCAGTACTTC	CASSATRYEQYF
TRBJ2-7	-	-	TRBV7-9	TGTGCCAGCAGCCGGAAGGGCGCAGGGGCTACCTACGAGCAGTACTTC	CASSRKGAGATYEQYF
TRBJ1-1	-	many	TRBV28	TGTGCCAGCAGTTTGCCAGCTTTCTTT	CASSLPAFF
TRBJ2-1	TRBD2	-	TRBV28	TGTGCCAGCAGTCGTCTAGCGGGAGAATATGAGCAGTTCTTC	CASSRLAGEYEQFF
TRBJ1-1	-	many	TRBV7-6	TGTGCCAGCACCCCAGGGGTGGTGAGAACTGAAGCTTTCTTT	CASTPGVVRTEAFF
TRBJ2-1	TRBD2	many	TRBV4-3	TGCGCCAGCAGCCAAGTGCTAGCGGGAGCGAATGAGCAGTTCTTC	CASSQVLAGANEQFF
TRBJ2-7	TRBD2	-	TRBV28	TGTGCCAGCAGTTTACTGACTAGCGGGAACCACGAGCAGTACTTC	CASSLLTSGNHEQYF
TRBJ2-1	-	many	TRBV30	TGTGCCTTACCCTTCCTGGGTGAGCAGTTCTTC	CALPFLGEQFF
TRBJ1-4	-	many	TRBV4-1	TGCGCCAGCAGCCAAGTTCCGGCAGGGCGAAACCGAAAACTGTTTTTT	CASSQVPAGRNRKLFF
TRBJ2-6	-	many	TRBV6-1	TGTGCCAGCAGTGAACTTGAGGCGAGCGGAGGGGCCAACGTCCTGACTTTC	CASSELEASGGANVLTF
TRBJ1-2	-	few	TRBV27	TGTGCCAGCAGATCCCTCGCTCATCCCCTCTATGGCTACACCTTC	CASRSLAHPLYGYTF
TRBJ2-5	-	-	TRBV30	TGTGCCTGGACCTGGAGGGGGGGCCAAGAGACCCAGTACTTC	CAWTWRGGQETQYF
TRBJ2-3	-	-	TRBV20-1	TGCAGTGCTGAAGCGGCTAGCGGCACAGATACGCAGTATTTT	CSAEAASGTDTQYF
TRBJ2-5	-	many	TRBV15	TGTGCCACCAGCAGAGATAGGCCCACGTCCCAAGAGACCCAGTACTTC	CATSRDRPTSQETQYF
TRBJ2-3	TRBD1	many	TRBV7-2	TGTGCCAGCAGCCGATATCACAGGGGCCTTTTCACAGATACGCAGTATTTT	CASSRYHRGLFTDTQYF
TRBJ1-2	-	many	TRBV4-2	TGTGCCAGCAGCCAAGGCGGCAGCTTCTATGGCTACACCTTC	CASSQGGSFYGYTF
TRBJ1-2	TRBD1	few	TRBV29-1	TGCAGCGTTGAAAGTGGGGACAGGGGGTATGGCTACACCTTC	CSVESGDRGYGYTF
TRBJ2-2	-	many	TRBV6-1	TGTGCCATCAGGACTACAAACACCGGGGAGCTGTTTTTT	CAIRTTNTGELFF
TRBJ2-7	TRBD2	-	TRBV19	TGTGCCAGTAGTCGTTATAGCGGGAGGATAAACGAGCAGTACTTC	CASSRYSGRINEQYF
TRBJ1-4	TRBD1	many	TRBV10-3	TGTGCCATCAGGGACAGGCCTAATGAAAAACTGTTTTTT	CAIRDRPNEKLFF
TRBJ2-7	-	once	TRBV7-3	TGTGCCAGCAGCTCTAACGCCTCAGGCGAGCAGTACTTC	CASSSNASGEQYF
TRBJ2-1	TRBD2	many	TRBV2	TGTGCCAGCAAGCGCGAGCGGGAGGGTGAGCAGTTCTTC	CASKREREGEQFF
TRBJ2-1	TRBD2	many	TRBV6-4	TGTGCCAGCAGTGACTCCGAAACTAGCGGGCGCTTGTTCTTC	CASSDSETSGRLFF
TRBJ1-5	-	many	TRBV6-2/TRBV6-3	TGTGCCAGCAGCTTACGGGACGATAGCAATCAGCCCCAGCATTTT	CASSLRDDSNQPQHF
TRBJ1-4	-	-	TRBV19	TGTGCCAGTAGTATCTCGCGGCCGGGAAAACTGTCTTTT	CASSISRPGKLSF
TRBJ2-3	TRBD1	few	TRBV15	TGTGCCACCAGCATTAGTGACAGGGAGACAGATACGCAGTATTTT	CATSISDRETDTQYF
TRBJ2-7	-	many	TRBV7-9	TGTGCCAGCAGCTTAGTATCCGGATACGAGCAGTACTTC	CASSLVSGYEQYF
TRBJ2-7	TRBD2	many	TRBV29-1	TGCAGCGTTGAACAGCGGGAGACCTACGAGCAGTACTTC	CSVEQRETYEQYF
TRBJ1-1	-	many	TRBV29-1	TGCAGCGTTGAGGGGGGCGCGGGCACTGAAGCTTTCTTT	CSVEGGAGTEAFF
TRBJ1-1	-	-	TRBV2	TGTGCCAGCAGTGCTAGGTTTATGAACACTGAAGCTTTCTTT	CASSARFMNTEAFF
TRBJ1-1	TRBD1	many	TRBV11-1	TGTGCCAGCAGCTTAGGGGCAGGGGGAGACACTGAAGCTTTCTTT	CASSLGAGGDTEAFF
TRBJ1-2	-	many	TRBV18	TGTGCCAGCTCACAAACATATGGCTACACCTTC	CASSQTYGYTF
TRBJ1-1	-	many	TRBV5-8	TGTGCCAGCAGCCAACTATCGATTGACACTGAAGCTTTCTTT	CASSQLSIDTEAFF
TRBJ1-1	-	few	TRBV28	TGTGCCAGCAGTTTACAAACCAGGGACACTGAAGCTTTCTTT	CASSLQTRDTEAFF
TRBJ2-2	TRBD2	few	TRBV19	TGTGCCAGTCAAAAAGGGGCGGGAGCGTATACCGGGGAGCTGTTTTTT	CASQKGAGAYTGELFF
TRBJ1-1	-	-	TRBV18	TGTGCCAGCTCCCAAAGGGCTCACCAGGGGCTGAACACTGAAGCTTTCTTT	CASSQRAHQGLNTEAFF
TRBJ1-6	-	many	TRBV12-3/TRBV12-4	TGTGCCAGCAGTTTAGGGACATCGGCTTCACCCCTCCACTTT	CASSLGTSASPLHF
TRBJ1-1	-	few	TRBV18	TGTGCCAGCTCACCAGGGACCGACAGGTTTGTGGAATTGGCTTTCTTT	CASSPGTDRFVELAFF
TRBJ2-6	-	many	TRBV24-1	TGTGCCACCAGTGGCCCAGCCTCTGGGGCCAACGTCCTGACTTTC	CATSGPASGANVLTF
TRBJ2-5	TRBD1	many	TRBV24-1	TGTGCCACCAGTGACCGAACAGGGGGCCGTGAGACCCAGTACTTC	CATSDRTGGRETQYF
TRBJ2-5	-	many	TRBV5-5	TGTGCCAGCAGCTTAGGGACTTTCCAAGAGACCCAGTACTTC	CASSLGTFQETQYF
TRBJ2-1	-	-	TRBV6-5	TGTGCCAGCAGTTACTCGATTAAAGCCGTCCTTCAGCGAGGTTACAATGAGCAGTTCTTC	CASSYSIKAVLQRGYNEQFF
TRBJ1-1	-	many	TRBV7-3	TGTGCCAGCAGCCTGGGGGTAGGGACACTCACTGAAGCTTTCTTT	CASSLGVGTLTEAFF
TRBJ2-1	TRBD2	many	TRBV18	TGTGCCAGCTCACCGAGCGGGAGCAATGAGCAGTTCTTC	CASSPSGSNEQFF
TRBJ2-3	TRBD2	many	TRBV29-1	TGCAGCGTAGAACTAGCGGGAGGGCCATTCGATACGCAGTATTTT	CSVELAGGPFDTQYF
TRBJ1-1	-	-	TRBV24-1	TGTGCCACCAGTGACCGTGGAGGAAAGAACACTGAAGCTTTCTTT	CATSDRGGKNTEAFF
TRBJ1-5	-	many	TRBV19	TGTGCCAGTAGTAATCGCGGGCTCCAAGGCAATCAGCCCCAGCATTTT	CASSNRGLQGNQPQHF
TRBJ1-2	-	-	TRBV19	TGTGCCAGTATATTAACAAGCGGGGGCAACTATGGCTACACCTTC	CASILTSGGNYGYTF
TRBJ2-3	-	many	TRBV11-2	TGTGCCAGCAGGAGCAGGGGTGCTAGCACAGATACGCAGTATTTT	CASRSRGASTDTQYF